This TCR beta chain is drawn from a study of regulatory T cells in long-lasting Graves disease. This CDR3 has 11 amino acids. Germline lookup yields CDR1 MDHEN and CDR2 SYDVKM. The germline V and J ends were trimmed by 2 bases and 12 bases, with 11 bases remaining between them. Building of the TCR beta libraries involved iRepertoire HTBI primers and Arm-PCR of CDR3 regions. TCRdb re-analysed the multiplex PCR reads in MiXCR, keeping a single row per CDR3 protein. The sample records about 460,000 distinct CDR3 sequences, 11% to 15% being singletons. Documented time point: newly diagnosed GD, antithyroid drugs for less than 3 months. PBMCs were the source of the RNA used for TCR sequencing. A further study also used this sample, focusing on T cells in Graves' hyperthyroidism and ophthalmopathy. That source notes: Among thyroid clonotypes expanded above 0.001, most also appeared in blood.

This specimen was peripheral blood mononuclear cells (PBMCs), taken at new diagnosis, from a patient treated with antithyroid drugs. The chain is built from TRBV28 and TRBJ2-7; D is possibly TRBD1 (5 bases). This receptor was identified in a woman aged 45-65 years with Graves disease. As DNA, the CDR3 is TGTGCCAGCAGTTTACAGGGAAAATGGTACTTC. Translation gives CASSLQGKWYF.